Here is one TCR beta chain with its context. Its antigen remains unknown. This record comes from a study of cytomegalovirus exposure and HLA in healthy donors. Sequencing was performed with immunoSEQ multiplex PCR; in TCRdb, only in-frame clones are kept and a portion is missing. The table lists roughly 60,000 clones, around nine tenths of them singletons. Broader study findings: Cytomegalovirus-associated TCR beta chains were listed, numbering 164.

Trimming took off 5 bases at V and 1 base at J, with 11 bases between the two ends. The CDR3 spans 14 residues. Germline V gives CDR1 SEHNR, CDR2 FQNEAQ (reference sequence). The origin of this receptor is a woman younger than 45 in good health and CMV-seronegative. The chain links TRBV7-9 to TRBJ2-5, with a weak D call TRBD1 (5 bases). The sample consisted of PBMCs. This CDR3 is CASSPQVPQETQYF. For the CDR3, the DNA is TGTGCCAGCAGCCCACAGGTACCCCAAGAGACCCAGTACTTC.